Detailed here is one T cell receptor (beta chain). The same CDR3 is also encoded by other DNA sequences in this sample. Profiled with immunoSEQ multiplex PCR; TCRdb holds only in-frame clones, not every one. The table lists fewer than 45,000 clones, about 87% of them singletons. This record belongs to a study of blood T cell repertoires in COVID-19. The CDR3 is 15 residues long. Germline CDR1 reads SGHVS; CDR2 reads FNYEAQ. Losses at the gene ends were 5 bases for V and 2 bases for J; bases not matched to a gene: 3. Sequencing was performed on peripheral blood. The chain combines TRBV7-6 with TRBJ2-7; TRBD2 matches at 13 bases. The sequence was collected from an elderly man with active COVID-19. The CDR3 is CASSAGTSGTYEQYF. The DNA for the CDR3 is TGTGCCAGCAGCGCTGGGACTAGCGGGACCTACGAGCAGTACTTC. The variable domain in full, with the rest retrieved from reference TRBV7-6 and TRBJ2-7, is GAGVSQSPRYKVTKRGQDVALRCDPISGHVSLYWYRQALGQGPEFLTYFNYEAQQDKSGLPNDRFSAERPEGSISTLTIQRTEQRDSAMYRCASSAGTSGTYEQYFGPGTRLTVT.